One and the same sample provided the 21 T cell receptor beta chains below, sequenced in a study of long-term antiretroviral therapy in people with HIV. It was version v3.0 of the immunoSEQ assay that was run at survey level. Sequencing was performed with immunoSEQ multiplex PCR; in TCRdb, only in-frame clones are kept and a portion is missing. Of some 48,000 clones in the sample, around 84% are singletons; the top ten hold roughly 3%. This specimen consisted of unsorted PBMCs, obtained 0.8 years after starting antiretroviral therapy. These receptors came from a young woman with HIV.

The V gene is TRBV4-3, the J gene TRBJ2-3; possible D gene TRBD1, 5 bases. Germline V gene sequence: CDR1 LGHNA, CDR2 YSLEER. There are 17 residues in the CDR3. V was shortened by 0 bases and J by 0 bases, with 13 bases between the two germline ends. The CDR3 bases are TGCGCCAGCAGCCAAGATCCTGCAGGGATGAGCACAGATACGCAGTATTTT. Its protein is CASSQDPAGMSTDTQYF.

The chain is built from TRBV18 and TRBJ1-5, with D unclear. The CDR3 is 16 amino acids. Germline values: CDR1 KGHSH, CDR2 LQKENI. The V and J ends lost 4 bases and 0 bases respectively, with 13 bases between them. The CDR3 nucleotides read TGTGCCAGCTCACTGCTCAGGAAGTATAGCAATCAGCCCCAGCATTTT. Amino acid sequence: CASSLLRKYSNQPQHF.

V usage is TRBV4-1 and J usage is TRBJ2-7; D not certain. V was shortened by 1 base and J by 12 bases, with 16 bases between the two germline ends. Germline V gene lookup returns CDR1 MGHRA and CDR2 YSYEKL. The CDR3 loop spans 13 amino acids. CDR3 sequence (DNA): TGCGCCAGCAGCCAAGGCTTTCAAGCTTACCGGTACTTC. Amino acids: CASSQGFQAYRYF.

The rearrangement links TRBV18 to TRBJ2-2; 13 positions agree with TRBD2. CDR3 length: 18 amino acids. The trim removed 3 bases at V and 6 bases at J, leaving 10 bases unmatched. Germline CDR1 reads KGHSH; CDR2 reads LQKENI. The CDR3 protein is CASSPYTRTSGRAGELFF. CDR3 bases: TGTGCCAGCTCACCCTATACCAGGACTAGCGGGAGAGCCGGGGAGCTGTTTTTT.

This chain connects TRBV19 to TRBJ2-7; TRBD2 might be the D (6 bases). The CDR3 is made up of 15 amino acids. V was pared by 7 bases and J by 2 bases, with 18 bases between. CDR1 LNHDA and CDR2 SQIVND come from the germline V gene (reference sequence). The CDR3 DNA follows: TGTGCCAGTACCCCTGGGGGACTCGGAACCTACGAGCAGTACTTC. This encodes CASTPGGLGTYEQYF.

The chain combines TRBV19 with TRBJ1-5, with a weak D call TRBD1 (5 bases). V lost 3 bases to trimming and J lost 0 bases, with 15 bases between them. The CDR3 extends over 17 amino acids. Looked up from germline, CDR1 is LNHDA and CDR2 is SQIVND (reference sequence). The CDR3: CASSIRDAEYSNQPQHF. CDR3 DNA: TGTGCCAGTAGTATCCGGGACGCGGAGTATAGCAATCAGCCCCAGCATTTT.

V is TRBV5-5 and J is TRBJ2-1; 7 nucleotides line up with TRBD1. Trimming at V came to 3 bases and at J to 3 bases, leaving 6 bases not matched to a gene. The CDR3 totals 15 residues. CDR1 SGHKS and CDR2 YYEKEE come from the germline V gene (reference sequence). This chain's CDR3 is CASSSPDRDYNEQFF. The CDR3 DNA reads TGTGCCAGCAGCTCTCCTGACAGGGACTACAATGAGCAGTTCTTC.

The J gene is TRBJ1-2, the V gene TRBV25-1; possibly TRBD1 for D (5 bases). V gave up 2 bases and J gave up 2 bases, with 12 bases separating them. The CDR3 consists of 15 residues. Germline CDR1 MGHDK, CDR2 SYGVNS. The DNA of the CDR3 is TGTGCCAGCAGTGAAGGGGACTCCTCCAACTATGGCTACACCTTC. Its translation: CASSEGDSSNYGYTF.

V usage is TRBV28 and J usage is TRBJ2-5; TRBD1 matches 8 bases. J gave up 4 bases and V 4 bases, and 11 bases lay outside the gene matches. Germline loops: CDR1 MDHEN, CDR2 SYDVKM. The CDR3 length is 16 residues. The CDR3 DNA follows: TGTGCCAGCAGTTCCACAGGGGGGTACTTTATAGAGACCCAGTACTTC. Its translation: CASSSTGGYFIETQYF.

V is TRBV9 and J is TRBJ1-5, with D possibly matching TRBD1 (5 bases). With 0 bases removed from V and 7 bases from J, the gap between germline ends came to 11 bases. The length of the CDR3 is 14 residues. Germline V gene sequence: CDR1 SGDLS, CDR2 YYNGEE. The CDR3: CASSVGGAVQPQHF. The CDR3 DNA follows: TGTGCCAGCAGCGTAGGAGGGGCAGTCCAGCCCCAGCATTTT.

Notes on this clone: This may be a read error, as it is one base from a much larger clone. For the CDR3, the DNA is TGTGCCAGCAGCTTAGGAGCGAACACTGAAGCTTTCTTT. Translated: CASSLGANTEAFF. The gene calls are TRBV7-2 and TRBJ1-1; the D is unclear. The ends were cut back, 1 base at V and 1 base at J, with 4 bases in the middle. This CDR3 is built from 13 residues. CDR1 is SGHTA, CDR2 FQGNSA, per germline. Filled out from reference TRBV7-2 and TRBJ1-1, the complete variable domain reads GAGVSQSPSNKVTEKGKDVELRCDPISGHTALYWYRQSLGQGLEFLIYFQGNSAPDKSGLPSDRFSAERTGGSVSTLTIQRTQQEDSAVYLCASSLGANTEAFFGQGTRLTVV.

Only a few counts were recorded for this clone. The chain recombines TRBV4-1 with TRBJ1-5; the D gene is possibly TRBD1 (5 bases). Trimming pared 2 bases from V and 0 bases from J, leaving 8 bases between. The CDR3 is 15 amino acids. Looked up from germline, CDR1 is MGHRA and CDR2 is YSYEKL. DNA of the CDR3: TGCGCCAGCAGCCAAAGGACACTTAGCAATCAGCCCCAGCATTTT. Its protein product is CASSQRTLSNQPQHF.

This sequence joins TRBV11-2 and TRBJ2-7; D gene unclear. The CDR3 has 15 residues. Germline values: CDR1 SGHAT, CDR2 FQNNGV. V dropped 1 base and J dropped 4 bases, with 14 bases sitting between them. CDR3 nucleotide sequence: TGTGCCAGCAGCTTAGGTGCTGCTGGCTCATACGAGCAGTACTTC. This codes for CASSLGAAGSYEQYF.

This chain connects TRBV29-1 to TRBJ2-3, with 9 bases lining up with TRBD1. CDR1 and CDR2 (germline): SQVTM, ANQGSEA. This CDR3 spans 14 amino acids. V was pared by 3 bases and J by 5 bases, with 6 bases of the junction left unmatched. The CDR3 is CSVDQTGGGDTQYF. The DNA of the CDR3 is TGCAGCGTTGACCAGACAGGGGGGGGAGATACGCAGTATTTT.

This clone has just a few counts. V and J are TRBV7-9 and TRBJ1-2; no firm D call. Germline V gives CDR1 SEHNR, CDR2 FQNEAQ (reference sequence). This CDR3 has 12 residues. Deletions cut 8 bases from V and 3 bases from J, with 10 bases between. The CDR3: CASEGSYYGYTF. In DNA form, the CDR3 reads TGTGCCAGCGAAGGGAGTTACTATGGCTACACCTTC.

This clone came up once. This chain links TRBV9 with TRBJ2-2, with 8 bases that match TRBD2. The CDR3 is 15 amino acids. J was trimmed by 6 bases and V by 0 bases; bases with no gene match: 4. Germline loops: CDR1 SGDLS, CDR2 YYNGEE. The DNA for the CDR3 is TGTGCCAGCAGCGTAGCGGGAGGGCTGTCCGGGGAGCTGTTTTTT. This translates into CASSVAGGLSGELFF.

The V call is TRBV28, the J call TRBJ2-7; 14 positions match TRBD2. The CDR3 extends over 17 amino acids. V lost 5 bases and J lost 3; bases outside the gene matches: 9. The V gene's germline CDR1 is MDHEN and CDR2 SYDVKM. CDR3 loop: CASSPGLAGEVRYEQYF. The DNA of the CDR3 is TGTGCCAGCAGTCCGGGACTAGCGGGAGAGGTACGCTACGAGCAGTACTTC.

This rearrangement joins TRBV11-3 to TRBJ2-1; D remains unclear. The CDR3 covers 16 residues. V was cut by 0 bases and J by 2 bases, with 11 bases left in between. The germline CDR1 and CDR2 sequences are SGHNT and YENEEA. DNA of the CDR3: TGTGCCAGCAGCTTAGATAGGAGTGGAACCTACAATGAGCAGTTCTTC. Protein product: CASSLDRSGTYNEQFF.

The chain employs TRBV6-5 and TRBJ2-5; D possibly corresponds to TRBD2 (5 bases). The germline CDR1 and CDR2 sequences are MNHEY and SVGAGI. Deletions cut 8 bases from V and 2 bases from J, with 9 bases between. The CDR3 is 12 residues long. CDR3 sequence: CASGGRQETQYF. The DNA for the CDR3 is TGTGCCAGCGGAGGCCGGCAAGAGACCCAGTACTTC.

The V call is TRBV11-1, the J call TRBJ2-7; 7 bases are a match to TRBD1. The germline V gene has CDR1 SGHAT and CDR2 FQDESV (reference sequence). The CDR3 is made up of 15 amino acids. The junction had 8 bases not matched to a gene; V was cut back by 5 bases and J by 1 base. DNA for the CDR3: TGTGCCAGCAGCCGTCGAATGACAGGGTCCTACGAGCAGTACTTC. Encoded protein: CASSRRMTGSYEQYF.

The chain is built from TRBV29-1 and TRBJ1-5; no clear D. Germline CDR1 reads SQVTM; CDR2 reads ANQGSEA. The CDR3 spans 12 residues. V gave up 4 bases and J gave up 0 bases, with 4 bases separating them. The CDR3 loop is CSVGGSNQPQHF. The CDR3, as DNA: TGCAGCGTTGGGGGTAGCAATCAGCCCCAGCATTTT.